The following is a T cell receptor (beta chain) sequence with its context. As yet, its antigen is unknown. MiXCR was run by TCRdb on the RT-PCR reads, yielding one entry per CDR3 protein. The sample carries some 570,000 distinct CDR3 sequences, around 11% recorded once. The data were obtained in a study of response to subunit inactivated influenza vaccine. Germline CDR1 is SGHTA and CDR2 is FQGNSA. The CDR3 runs 15 residues. J gave up 2 bases and V 7 bases, and 7 bases lay outside the gene matches. Study-level findings and limits: Every seasonal influenza vaccination brings in few new T cells, the authors suggested.

This same sample was also part of a study on T cells expressing NK-cell markers. This second study says: Beta-chain TCR cDNA was generated via 5'RACE template switching with UMIs. HCMV seropositivity marked most of the eight sequenced donors; one was seronegative. A handful of donors likewise had their CD3+CD56-NKG2C+ fraction led by these clonotypes. Certain NKG2C+ T cell clones were expanded, and their HCMV specificity remained unclear.

V gene TRBV7-2 combines with J gene TRBJ2-1; 8 bases match TRBD1. This TCR derives from a man in his forties or fifties who received an inactivated influenza vaccine. The source material was PBMCs from blood, sampled on the day of vaccination. CDR3 sequence (DNA): TGTGCCAGCACCCGACAGGGGTCCCCCTACAATGAGCAGTTCTTC. Translation: CASTRQGSPYNEQFF.